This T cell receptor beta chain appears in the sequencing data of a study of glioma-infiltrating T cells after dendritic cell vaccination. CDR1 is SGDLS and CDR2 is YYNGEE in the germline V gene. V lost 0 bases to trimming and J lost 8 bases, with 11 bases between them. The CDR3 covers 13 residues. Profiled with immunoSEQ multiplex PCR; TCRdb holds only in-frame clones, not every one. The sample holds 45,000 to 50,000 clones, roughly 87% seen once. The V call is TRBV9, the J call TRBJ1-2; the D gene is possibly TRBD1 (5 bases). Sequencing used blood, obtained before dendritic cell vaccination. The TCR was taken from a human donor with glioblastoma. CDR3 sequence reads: CASSVVAGWGYTF. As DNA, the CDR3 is TGTGCCAGCAGCGTAGTGGCAGGGTGGGGCTACACCTTC.